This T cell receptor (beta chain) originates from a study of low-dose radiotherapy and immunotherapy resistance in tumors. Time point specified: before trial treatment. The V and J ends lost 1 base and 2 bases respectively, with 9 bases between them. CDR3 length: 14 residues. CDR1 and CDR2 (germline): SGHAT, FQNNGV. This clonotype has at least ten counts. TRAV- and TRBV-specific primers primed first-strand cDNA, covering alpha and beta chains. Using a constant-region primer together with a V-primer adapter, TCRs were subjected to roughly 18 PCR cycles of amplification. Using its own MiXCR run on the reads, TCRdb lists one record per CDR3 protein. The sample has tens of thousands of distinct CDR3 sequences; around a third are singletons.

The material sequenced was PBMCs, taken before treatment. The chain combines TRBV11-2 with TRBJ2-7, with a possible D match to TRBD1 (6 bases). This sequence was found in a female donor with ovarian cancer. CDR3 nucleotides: TGTGCCAGCAGCTTAGTGGGGGCGGCCTACGAGCAGTACTTC. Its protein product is CASSLVGAAYEQYF.